Below are 16 T cell receptor beta chains sequenced from a single sample in a study of lymphopenia after photon versus proton radiotherapy. Libraries were prepared by immunoSEQ multiplex PCR; TCRdb keeps only in-frame clonotypes and omits some of them. The sample comprises about 160,000 clones, about 88% of which are singletons, and approximately 4.8% rests with the top ten. The sample here was peripheral blood, taken from a patient treated with photon-based radiotherapy. These TCRs come from a man aged 45-65 years with gastric cancer.

This clone was seen only once. The chain is built from TRBV6-6 and TRBJ1-2; D unresolved. CDR1 and CDR2 (germline): MNHNY, SVGAGI (reference sequence). Trimming took 6 bases from V and 0 from J, leaving 8 bases between them. This CDR3 contains 13 residues. DNA of the CDR3: TGTGCCAGCAGCCCAGATACTAACTATGGCTACACCTTC. This sequence encodes CASSPDTNYGYTF.

This sequence joins TRBV5-1 and TRBJ2-4; 8 positions match TRBD1. This CDR3 is built from 14 residues. The germline CDR1 and CDR2 sequences are SGHRS and YFSETQ. V shed 5 bases, J shed 2 bases, and the junction held 3 bases outside the gene matches. The CDR3 coding sequence is TGCGCCAGCAGTCAGGGGGCAACCAAAAACATTCAGTACTTC. It codes for CASSQGATKNIQYF.

As to this clone: Other DNA sequences within the sample encode an identical CDR3. This chain connects TRBV5-1 to TRBJ1-1; D is uncertain. V was cut by 0 bases and J by 1 base, with 7 bases left in between. The germline V gene has CDR1 SGHRS and CDR2 YFSETQ. CDR3 length equals 14 residues. DNA for the CDR3: TGCGCCAGCAGCTTGGTCGGCGGGAACACTGAAGCTTTCTTT. Translated: CASSLVGGNTEAFF.

The rearrangement joins TRBV14 to TRBJ1-1, with D perhaps TRBD1 (5 bases). Germline loops: CDR1 SGHDN, CDR2 FVKESK. The CDR3 is 13 amino acids. V gave up 3 bases and J gave up 4 bases, with 9 bases separating them. The CDR3 region has the DNA TGTGCCAGCAGCCAGGGGCTCACCACTGAAGCTTTCTTT. This encodes CASSQGLTTEAFF.

This sequence joins TRBV4-1 and TRBJ2-7, with D maybe TRBD2 (6 bases). This CDR3 region has 16 residues. The germline gives CDR1 MGHRA, CDR2 YSYEKL. Trimming removed 4 bases from V and 2 bases from J, with 18 bases in between. The CDR3: CASSLLKSGGTYEQYF. The CDR3 DNA is TGCGCCAGCAGCCTTCTTAAATCCGGCGGGACCTACGAGCAGTACTTC.

The rearrangement links TRBV5-1 to TRBJ2-1; TRBD2 is a possible D gene (5 bases). This CDR3 is 14 amino acids long. Trimming left V 2 bases short and J 9 bases short, with 15 bases between. CDR1 and CDR2 from the germline V gene are SGHRS and YFSETQ. The CDR3 DNA sequence: TGCGCCAGCAGCTTCCTCCCCGGGGATCTTGAGCAGTTCTTC. Translation: CASSFLPGDLEQFF.

The CDR3: CASKLTGDGEKLFF. In nucleotides, the CDR3 is TGTGCCAGTAAACTCACAGGGGATGGAGAAAAACTGTTTTTT. The chain uses TRBV19 and TRBJ1-4, with 7 bases lining up with TRBD1. J lost 8 bases, V lost 7 bases, and 10 bases had no gene match. The V gene's germline CDR1 is LNHDA and CDR2 SQIVND (reference sequence). The CDR3 runs 14 residues.

V and J are TRBV5-1 and TRBJ1-2, with D possibly matching TRBD1 (5 bases). V was cut by 0 bases and J by 3 bases, with 18 bases left in between. CDR3 length equals 17 residues. Germline V gives CDR1 SGHRS, CDR2 YFSETQ. The CDR3 sequence is CASSLADLAGGDYGYTF. DNA of the CDR3: TGCGCCAGCAGCTTGGCCGACCTAGCCGGAGGGGACTATGGCTACACCTTC.

The chain uses TRBV10-3 and TRBJ1-2, with 9 positions matching TRBD1. Germline values: CDR1 ENHRY, CDR2 SYGVKD. Losses at the gene ends were 3 bases for V and 8 bases for J; bases not matched to a gene: 7. The CDR3 is 14 residues long. The CDR3 DNA follows: TGTGCCATCAGTGATTTTACAGGGGGCGGCGGCTACACCTTC. It translates to CAISDFTGGGGYTF.

The chain links TRBV28 to TRBJ1-2; D is unresolved. Trimming removed 8 bases from V and 4 bases from J, with 8 bases in between. This CDR3 region has 11 residues. Per germline, CDR1 MDHEN and CDR2 SYDVKM. The CDR3 loop is CASGRTYGYTF. The CDR3 bases are TGTGCCAGCGGAAGGACCTATGGCTACACCTTC.

The rearrangement links TRBV7-9 to TRBJ1-1; 9 nucleotides line up with TRBD1. J gave up 5 bases and V 6 bases, and 7 bases lay outside the gene matches. This CDR3 has 14 amino acids. The germline gives CDR1 SEHNR, CDR2 FQNEAQ (reference sequence). The CDR3 sequence is CASRERTGDTEAFF. The DNA of the CDR3 is TGTGCCAGCAGGGAAAGGACAGGGGATACTGAAGCTTTCTTT. Full variable domain (missing parts from reference TRBV7-9 and TRBJ1-1): DTGVSQNPRHKITKRGQNVTFRCDPISEHNRLYWYRQTLGQGPEFLTYFQNEAQLEKSRLLSDRFSAERPKGSFSTLEIQRTEQGDSAMYLCASRERTGDTEAFFGQGTRLTVV.

This clone appeared a single time. This rearrangement joins TRBV6-5 to TRBJ2-1; either TRBD1 or TRBD2 may supply D (5 bases each). Trimming removed 7 bases from V and 1 base from J, with 11 bases in between. The germline V gene has CDR1 MNHEY and CDR2 SVGAGI. There are 14 residues in the CDR3. The CDR3 sequence: CASTTGPSYNEQFF. DNA for the CDR3: TGTGCCAGCACTACGGGACCTTCCTACAATGAGCAGTTCTTC.

The chain carries TRBV19 and TRBJ2-1, with TRBD1 matching over 8 bases. The CDR3 is made up of 13 amino acids. Per germline, CDR1 LNHDA and CDR2 SQIVND (reference sequence). Trimming cost V 2 bases and J 6 bases; bases outside gene matches: 0. CDR3 sequence (DNA): TGTGCCAGTAGTATACAGGGGGCCAATGAGCAGTTCTTC. Translated: CASSIQGANEQFF.

The rearrangement links TRBV29-1 to TRBJ2-3; the match to TRBD2 covers 9 bases. Trimming cost V 3 bases and J 5 bases; bases outside gene matches: 18. Germline CDR1 SQVTM, CDR2 ANQGSEA. This CDR3 contains 18 residues. Written as DNA, the CDR3 is TGCAGCGTTGACGGGCTAGGCGGGAGGGCCGTCAGGGTAGATACGCAGTATTTT. Amino acids: CSVDGLGGRAVRVDTQYF.

On this clone itself: Germline and junction disagree at one end, which may indicate a read error. The chain links TRBV19 to TRBJ2-2; perhaps D is TRBD1 or TRBD2 (5 bases each). The V gene's germline CDR1 is LNHDA and CDR2 SQIVND (reference sequence). The CDR3 sequence is 17 residues long. CDR3 sequence: CASTIRRDPRITGELFF. Here the CDR3 DNA reads TGTGCCAGTACTATACGCCGGGACCCAAGGATCACCGGGGAGCTGTTTTTT.

The rearrangement uses TRBV21-1 and TRBJ2-5; the table names TRBD1, a call not compared with the DNA. TRBV21-1 is designated a pseudogene. The CDR3 consists of 17 residues. CDR3 in DNA: TGTGCCAGCAGCAAATGGCCCCCAGACAGGGACCAAGAGACCCAGTACTTC. Residues: CASSKWPPDRDQETQYF.